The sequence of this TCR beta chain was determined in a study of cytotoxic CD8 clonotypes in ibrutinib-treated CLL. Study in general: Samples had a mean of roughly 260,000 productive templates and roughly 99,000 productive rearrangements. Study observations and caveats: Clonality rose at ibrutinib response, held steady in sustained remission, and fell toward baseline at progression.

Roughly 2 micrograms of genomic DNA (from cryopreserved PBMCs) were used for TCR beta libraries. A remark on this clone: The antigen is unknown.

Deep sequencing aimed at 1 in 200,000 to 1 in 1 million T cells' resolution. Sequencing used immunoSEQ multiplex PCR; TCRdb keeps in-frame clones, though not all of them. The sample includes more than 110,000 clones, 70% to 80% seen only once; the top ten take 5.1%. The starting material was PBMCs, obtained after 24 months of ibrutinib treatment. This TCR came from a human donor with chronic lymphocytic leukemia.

The CDR3 is CASIFGVDDSPLHF. The CDR3 DNA reads TGTGCCAGCATTTTCGGGGTGGATGATTCACCCCTCCACTTT. The J gene is TRBJ1-6, the V gene TRBV6-1, with D hard to call. The V end lost 7 bases, the J end lost 8 bases, and 15 bases lay between the germline ends. There are 14 residues in the CDR3. The germline gives CDR1 MNHNS, CDR2 SASEGT.